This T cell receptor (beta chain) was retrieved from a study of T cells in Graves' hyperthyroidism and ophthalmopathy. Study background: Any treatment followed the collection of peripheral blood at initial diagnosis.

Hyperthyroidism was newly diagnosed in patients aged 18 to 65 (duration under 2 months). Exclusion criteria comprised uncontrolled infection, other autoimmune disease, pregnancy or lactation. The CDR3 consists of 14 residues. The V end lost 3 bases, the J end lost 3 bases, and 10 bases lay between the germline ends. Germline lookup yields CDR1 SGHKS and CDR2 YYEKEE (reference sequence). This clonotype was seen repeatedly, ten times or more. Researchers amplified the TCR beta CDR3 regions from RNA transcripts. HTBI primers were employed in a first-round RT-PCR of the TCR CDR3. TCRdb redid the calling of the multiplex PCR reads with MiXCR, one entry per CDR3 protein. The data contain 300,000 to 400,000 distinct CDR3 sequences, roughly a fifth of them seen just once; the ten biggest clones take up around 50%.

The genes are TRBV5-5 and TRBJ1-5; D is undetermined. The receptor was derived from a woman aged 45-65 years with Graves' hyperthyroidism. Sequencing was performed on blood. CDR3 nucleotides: TGTGCCAGCAGCTCCACAGCGAACAATCAGCCCCAGCATTTT. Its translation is CASSSTANNQPQHF.